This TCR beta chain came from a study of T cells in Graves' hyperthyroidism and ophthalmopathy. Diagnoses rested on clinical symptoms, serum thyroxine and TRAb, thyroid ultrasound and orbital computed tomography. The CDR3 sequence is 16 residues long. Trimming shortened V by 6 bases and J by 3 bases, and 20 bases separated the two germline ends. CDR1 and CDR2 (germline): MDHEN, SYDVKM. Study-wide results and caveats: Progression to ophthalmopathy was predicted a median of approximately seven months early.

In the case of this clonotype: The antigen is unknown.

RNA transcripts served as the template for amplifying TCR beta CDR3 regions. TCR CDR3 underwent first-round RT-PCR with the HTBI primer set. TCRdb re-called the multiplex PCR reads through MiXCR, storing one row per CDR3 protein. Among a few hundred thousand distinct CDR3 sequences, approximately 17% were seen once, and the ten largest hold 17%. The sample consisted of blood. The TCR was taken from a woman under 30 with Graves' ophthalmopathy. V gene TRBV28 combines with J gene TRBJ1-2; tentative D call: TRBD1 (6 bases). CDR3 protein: CASRASGTPLDYGYTF. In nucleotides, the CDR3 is TGTGCCAGCAGGGCAAGCGGGACACCACTTGACTATGGCTACACCTTC.